A selection of T cell receptor beta chains follows, all from one sample in a study of PD-L1 blockade in urothelial cancer. TCRdb's copy holds only in-frame clones and misses some; the assay was immunoSEQ multiplex PCR. Of around 40,000 clones in the sample, approximately 89% were seen once. Here the sequenced sample was PBMCs, taken around atezolizumab (anti-PD-L1) treatment. All receptors come from a woman aged 55-75 years with urothelial cancer. Each CDR3 is given without its conserved first and last residue. Fields, in order: clone size, V gene, CDR3 protein. Rows give clone size only sometimes, using once, few, many, or a class for an expanded clone.

>.|TRBV9
ASSVDSQRPNTGELF
>.|TRBV28
ASSTTGGGNYGYT
>.|TRBV19
ASSIVPYQETQY
>once|TRBV19
ASSSGDSRYTDTQY
>.|TRBV6-5
ASSYKGQGAYGYT
>.|TRBV7-8
ASSLRTSGRNTDTQY
>.|TRBV2
ASSETGYTDTQY
>.|TRBV9
ASSVGPSGQETQY
>.|TRBV15
ATSRDRTDTQY
>once|TRBV5-8
ASSLGQGVDYGYT